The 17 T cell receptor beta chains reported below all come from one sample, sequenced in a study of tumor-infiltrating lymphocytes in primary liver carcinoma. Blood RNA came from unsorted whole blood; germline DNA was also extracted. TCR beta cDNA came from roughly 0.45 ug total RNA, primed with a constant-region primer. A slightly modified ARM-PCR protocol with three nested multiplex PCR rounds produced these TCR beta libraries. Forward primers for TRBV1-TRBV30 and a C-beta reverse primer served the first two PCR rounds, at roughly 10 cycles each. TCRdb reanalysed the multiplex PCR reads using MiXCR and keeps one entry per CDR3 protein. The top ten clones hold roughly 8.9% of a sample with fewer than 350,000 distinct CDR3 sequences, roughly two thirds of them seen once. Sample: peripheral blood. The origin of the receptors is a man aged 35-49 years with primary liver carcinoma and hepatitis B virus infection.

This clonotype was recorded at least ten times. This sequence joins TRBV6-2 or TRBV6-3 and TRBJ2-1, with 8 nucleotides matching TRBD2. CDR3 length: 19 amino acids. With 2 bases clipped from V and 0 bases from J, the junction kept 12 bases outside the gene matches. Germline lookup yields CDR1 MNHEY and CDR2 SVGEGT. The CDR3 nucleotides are TGTGCCAGCAGTTACAAGGAGGTAGCGGGATCGAGCTCCTACAATGAGCAGTTCTTC. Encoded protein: CASSYKEVAGSSSYNEQFF.

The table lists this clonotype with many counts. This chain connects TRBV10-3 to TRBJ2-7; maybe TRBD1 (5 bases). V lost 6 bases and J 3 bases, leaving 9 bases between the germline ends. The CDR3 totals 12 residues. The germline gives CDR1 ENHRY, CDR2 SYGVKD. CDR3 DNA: TGTGCCATCAGCCAGCAGGGCTACGAGCAGTACTTC. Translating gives CAISQQGYEQYF.

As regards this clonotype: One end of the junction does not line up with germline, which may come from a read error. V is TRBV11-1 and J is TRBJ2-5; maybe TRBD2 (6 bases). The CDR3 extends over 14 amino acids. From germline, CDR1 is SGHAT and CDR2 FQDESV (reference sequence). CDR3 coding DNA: TGTGCCAGCAGCCGCAACTTAGCGGAAGAGACCCTGTACTTC. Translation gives CASSRNLAEETLYF.

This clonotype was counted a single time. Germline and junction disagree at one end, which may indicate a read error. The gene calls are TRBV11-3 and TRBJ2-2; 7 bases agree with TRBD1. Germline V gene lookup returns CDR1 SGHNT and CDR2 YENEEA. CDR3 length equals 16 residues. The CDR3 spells CACSPAGGPFIGELFF. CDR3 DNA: TGTGCCTGCAGTCCCGCAGGGGGTCCGTTCATCGGGGAGTTGTTTTTT.

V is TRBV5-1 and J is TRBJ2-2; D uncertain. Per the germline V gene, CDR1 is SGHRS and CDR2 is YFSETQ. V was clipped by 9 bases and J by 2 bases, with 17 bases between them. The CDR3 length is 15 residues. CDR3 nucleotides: TGCGCCAACAGATTTTTCGGATCAAACACCGGGGAGCTGTTTTTT. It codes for CANRFFGSNTGELFF.

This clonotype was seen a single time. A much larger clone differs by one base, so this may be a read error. CDR3 residues: CASSPGIGETQYF. The CDR3 coding sequence is TGCGCCAGCAGCCCCGGGATAGGGGAGACCCAGTACTTC. The chain uses TRBV5-1 and TRBJ2-5; D perhaps matches TRBD2 (5 bases). Germline CDR1 is SGHRS and CDR2 is YFSETQ. Trimming pared 4 bases from V and 5 bases from J, leaving 12 bases between. The CDR3 runs 13 residues.

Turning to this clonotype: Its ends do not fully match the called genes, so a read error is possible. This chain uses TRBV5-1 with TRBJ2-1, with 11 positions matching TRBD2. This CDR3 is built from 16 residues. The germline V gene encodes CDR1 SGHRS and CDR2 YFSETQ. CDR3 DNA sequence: TGCGCCATCAGCTTTTTAGCGGGAGGGCCCTCCAATGGGCAGTTCTTC. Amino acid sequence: CAISFLAGGPSNGQFF.

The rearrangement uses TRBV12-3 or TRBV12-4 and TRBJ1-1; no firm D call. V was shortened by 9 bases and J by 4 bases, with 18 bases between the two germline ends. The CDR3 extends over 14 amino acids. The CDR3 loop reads CASSTQDRTTEAFF. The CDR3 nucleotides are TGTGCCAGTAGTACCCAGGATAGAACCACTGAAGCTTTCTTT.

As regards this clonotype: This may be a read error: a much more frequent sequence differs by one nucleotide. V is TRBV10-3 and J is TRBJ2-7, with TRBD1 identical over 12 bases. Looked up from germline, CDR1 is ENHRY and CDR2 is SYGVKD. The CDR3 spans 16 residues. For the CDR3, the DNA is TGTGCCATCAGTGAACCGGGACAGGGGGCCTCCTACGAGCAGCACTTC. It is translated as CAISEPGQGASYEQHF.

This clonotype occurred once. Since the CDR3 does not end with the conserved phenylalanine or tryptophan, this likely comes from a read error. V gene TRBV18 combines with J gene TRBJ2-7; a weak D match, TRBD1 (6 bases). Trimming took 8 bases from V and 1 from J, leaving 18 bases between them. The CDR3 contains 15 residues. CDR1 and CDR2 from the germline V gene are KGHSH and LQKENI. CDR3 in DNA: TGTGCCAGCCCACGGTTTCGGGACACTTCCTACGAGCAGTACCTC. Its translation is CASPRFRDTSYEQYL.

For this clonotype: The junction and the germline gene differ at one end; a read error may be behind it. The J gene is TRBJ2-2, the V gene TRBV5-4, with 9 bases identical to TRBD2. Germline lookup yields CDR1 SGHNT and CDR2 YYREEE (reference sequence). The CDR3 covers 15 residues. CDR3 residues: CAGSFSGRNTGELFF. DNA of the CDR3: TGTGCCGGCAGCTTTAGCGGGAGAAACACCGGGGAGCTGTTTTTT. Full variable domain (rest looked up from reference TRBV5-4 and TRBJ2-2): ETGVTQSPTHLIKTRGQQVTLRCSSQSGHNTVSWYQQALGQGPQFIFQYYREEENGRGNFPPRFSGLQFPNYSSELNVNALELDDSALYLCAGSFSGRNTGELFFGEGSRLTVL.

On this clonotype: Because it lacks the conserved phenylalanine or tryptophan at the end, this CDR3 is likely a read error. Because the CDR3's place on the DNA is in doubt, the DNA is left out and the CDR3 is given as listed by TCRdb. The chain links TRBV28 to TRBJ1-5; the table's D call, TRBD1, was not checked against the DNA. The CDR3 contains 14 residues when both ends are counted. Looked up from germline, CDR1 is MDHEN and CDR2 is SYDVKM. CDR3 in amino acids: CASKRQGATQPQHC.

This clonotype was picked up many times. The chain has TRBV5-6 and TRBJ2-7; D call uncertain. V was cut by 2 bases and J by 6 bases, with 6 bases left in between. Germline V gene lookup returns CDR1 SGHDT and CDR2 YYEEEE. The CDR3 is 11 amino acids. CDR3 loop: CASSFSGEQYF. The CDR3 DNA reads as TGTGCCAGCAGCTTTTCAGGCGAGCAGTACTTC.

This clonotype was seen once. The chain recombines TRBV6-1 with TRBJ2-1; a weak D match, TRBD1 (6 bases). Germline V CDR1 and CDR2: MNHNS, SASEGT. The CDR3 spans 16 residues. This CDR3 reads CTNSEEVGGRYNEQFF. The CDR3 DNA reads TGTACCAACAGTGAAGAGGTAGGGGGTAGGTACAATGAGCAGTTCTTC.

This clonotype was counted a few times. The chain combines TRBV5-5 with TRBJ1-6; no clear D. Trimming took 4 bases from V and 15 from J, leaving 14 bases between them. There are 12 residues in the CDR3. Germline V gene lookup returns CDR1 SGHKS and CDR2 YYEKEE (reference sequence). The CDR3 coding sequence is TGTGCCAGCAGCCGGACGGTGGGTGACCTCCACTTT. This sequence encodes CASSRTVGDLHF.

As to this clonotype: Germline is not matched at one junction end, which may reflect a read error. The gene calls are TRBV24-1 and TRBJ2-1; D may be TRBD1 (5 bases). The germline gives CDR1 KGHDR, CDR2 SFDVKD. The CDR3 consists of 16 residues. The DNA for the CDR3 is TGTGCCACCAGTGGGTCCAGACAGCCCGCCTACAATGAGCAGTTTTTC. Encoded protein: CATSGSRQPAYNEQFF.

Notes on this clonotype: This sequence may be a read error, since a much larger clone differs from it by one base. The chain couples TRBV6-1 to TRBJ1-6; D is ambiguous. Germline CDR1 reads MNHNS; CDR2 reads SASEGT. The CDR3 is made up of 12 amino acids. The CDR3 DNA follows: TGTACCAGCAGTGTTACAGAGTTTCCCCTCCACTTT. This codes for CTSSVTEFPLHF.